The 8 T cell receptor beta chains below come from one sample, sequenced in a study of T-cell reconstitution after alpha-beta-depleted transplantation in children. Preparation of the TCRbeta library used unique molecular identifiers. TCRdb reprocessed the PCR reads via MiXCR and lists one record per CDR3 protein. The sample lists about a million distinct CDR3 sequences; 25% to 30% were seen once. The sample was PBMCs, mostly from graft donor cells, taken 360 days after TCRalphabeta/CD19-depleted stem cell transplant. The receptors stem from a boy under two years old who had a stem cell transplant for SCID, so the T cells may come from the graft donor.

This clonotype was seen more than once but under ten times. CDR3 sequence: CASNPKGNSPLHF. CDR3 nucleotide sequence: TGTGCCAGCAACCCCAAAGGAAATTCACCCCTCCACTTT. V and J are TRBV12-3 or TRBV12-4 and TRBJ1-6; no reliable D call. V lost 7 bases, J lost 7 bases, and 11 bases lay in between. The CDR3 extends over 13 amino acids.

The V call is TRBV7-8, the J call TRBJ2-7, with a weak D call TRBD1 (6 bases). The CDR3 is 15 residues long. The germline V gene has CDR1 SGHVS and CDR2 FQNEAQ. V dropped 2 bases and J dropped 2 bases, with 13 bases sitting between them. CDR3 in DNA: TGTGCCAGCAGCTTAACCCAGGGGTTCACCTACGAGCAGTACTTC. Translated, it gives CASSLTQGFTYEQYF.

This sequence joins TRBV7-9 and TRBJ1-3; the D is unclear. The CDR3 sequence is 16 residues long. The germline V and J ends were trimmed by 7 bases and 0 bases, with 16 bases remaining between them. The germline V gene encodes CDR1 SEHNR and CDR2 FQNEAQ (reference sequence). The CDR3 sequence: CASTHLTARSGNTIYF. The CDR3 region has the DNA TGTGCCAGCACCCATCTAACAGCCCGCTCTGGAAACACCATATATTTT.

V is TRBV5-1 and J is TRBJ2-1; perhaps TRBD2 as D (7 bases). Germline V lookup: CDR1 SGHRS, CDR2 YFSETQ. V was cut by 3 bases and J by 0 bases, with 16 bases left in between. The CDR3 runs 17 residues. The CDR3 is CASSSDAGASSYNEQFF. The CDR3 DNA sequence: TGCGCCAGCAGCTCTGACGCGGGGGCCAGCTCCTACAATGAGCAGTTCTTC.

V gene TRBV5-4 combines with J gene TRBJ1-1, with unresolved D. The CDR3 is 14 amino acids. V lost 1 base and J 0 bases, leaving 7 bases between the germline ends. Germline V gene lookup returns CDR1 SGHNT and CDR2 YYREEE (reference sequence). CDR3 sequence: CASSLSLVNTEAFF. The CDR3 nucleotides are TGTGCCAGCAGCTTGTCTCTAGTGAACACTGAAGCTTTCTTT.

CDR3 amino acids: CASSTWTSGGSNEQFF. The CDR3 bases are TGCGCCAGCAGCACCTGGACTAGCGGGGGGTCGAATGAGCAGTTCTTC. The V and J genes are TRBV5-1 and TRBJ2-1, with 14 bases identical to TRBD2. Germline CDR1 SGHRS, CDR2 YFSETQ. This CDR3 is built from 16 residues. J was trimmed by 7 bases and V by 4 bases; bases with no gene match: 7.

The rearrangement joins TRBV29-1 to TRBJ2-1; TRBD2 agrees at 8 bases. Germline lookup yields CDR1 SQVTM and CDR2 ANQGSEA. The CDR3 runs to 14 residues. The trim removed 4 bases at V and 8 bases at J, leaving 10 bases unmatched. CDR3 bases: TGCAGCGTTGGAGGGGTAGCGGGGAGGGATGAGCAGTTCTTC. It specifies CSVGGVAGRDEQFF.

This clonotype was recorded a few times. The chain combines TRBV9 with TRBJ1-6; 10 bases agree with TRBD1. CDR1 SGDLS and CDR2 YYNGEE come from the germline V gene. Trimming took 0 bases from V and 7 from J; bases not matched to a gene: 1. There are 15 residues in the CDR3. This CDR3 reads CASSVEGQGNSPLHF. The CDR3 DNA reads as TGTGCCAGCAGCGTAGAGGGACAGGGGAATTCACCCCTCCACTTT.